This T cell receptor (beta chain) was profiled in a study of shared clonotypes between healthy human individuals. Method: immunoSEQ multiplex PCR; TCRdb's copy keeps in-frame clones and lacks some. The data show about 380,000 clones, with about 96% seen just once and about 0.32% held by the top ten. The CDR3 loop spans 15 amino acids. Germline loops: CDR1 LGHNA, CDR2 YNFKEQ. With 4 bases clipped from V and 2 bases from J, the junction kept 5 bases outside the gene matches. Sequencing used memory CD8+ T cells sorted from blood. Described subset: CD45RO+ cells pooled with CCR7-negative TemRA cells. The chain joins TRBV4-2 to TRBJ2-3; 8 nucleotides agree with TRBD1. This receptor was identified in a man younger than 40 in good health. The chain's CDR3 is CASSPGQGNTDTQYF. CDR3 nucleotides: TGTGCCAGCAGCCCAGGACAGGGTAACACAGATACGCAGTATTTT.